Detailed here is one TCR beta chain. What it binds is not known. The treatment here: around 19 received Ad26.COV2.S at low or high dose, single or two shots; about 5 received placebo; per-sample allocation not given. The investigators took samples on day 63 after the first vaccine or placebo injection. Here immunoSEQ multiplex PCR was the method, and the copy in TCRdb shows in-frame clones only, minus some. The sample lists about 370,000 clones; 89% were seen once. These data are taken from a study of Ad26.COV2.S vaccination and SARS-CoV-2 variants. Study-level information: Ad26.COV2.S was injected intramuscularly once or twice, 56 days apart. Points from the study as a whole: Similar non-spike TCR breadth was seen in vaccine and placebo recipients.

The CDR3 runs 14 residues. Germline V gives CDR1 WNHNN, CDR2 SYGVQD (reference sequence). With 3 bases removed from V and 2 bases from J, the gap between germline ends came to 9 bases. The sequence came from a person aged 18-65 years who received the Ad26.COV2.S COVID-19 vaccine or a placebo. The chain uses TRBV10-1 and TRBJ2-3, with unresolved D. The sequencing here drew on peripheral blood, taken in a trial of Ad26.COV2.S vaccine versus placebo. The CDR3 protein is CASSEGSDTDTQYF. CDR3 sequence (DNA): TGCGCCAGCAGTGAAGGCAGCGACACAGATACGCAGTATTTT.